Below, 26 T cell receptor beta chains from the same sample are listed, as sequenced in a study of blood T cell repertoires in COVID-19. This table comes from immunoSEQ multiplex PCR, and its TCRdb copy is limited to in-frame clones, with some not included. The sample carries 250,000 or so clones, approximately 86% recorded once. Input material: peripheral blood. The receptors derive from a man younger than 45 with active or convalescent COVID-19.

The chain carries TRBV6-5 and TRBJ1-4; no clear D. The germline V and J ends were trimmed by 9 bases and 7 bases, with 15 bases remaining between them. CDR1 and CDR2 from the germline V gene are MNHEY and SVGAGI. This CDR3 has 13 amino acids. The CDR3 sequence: CASLGVLGEKLFF. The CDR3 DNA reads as TGTGCCAGTTTAGGAGTGCTTGGTGAAAAACTGTTTTTT.

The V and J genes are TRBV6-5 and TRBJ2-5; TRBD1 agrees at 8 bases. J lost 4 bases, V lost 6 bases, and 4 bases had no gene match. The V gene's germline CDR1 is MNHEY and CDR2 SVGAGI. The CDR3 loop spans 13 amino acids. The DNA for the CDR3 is TGTGCCAGCAGCCAGGGGGCGGGAGAGACCCAGTACTTC. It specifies CASSQGAGETQYF.

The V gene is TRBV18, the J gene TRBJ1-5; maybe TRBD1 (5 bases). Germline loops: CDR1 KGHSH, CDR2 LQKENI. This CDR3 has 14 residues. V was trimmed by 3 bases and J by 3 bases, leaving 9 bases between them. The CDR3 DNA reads TGTGCCAGCTCACCGACAGACACCAATCAGCCCCAGCATTTT. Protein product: CASSPTDTNQPQHF.

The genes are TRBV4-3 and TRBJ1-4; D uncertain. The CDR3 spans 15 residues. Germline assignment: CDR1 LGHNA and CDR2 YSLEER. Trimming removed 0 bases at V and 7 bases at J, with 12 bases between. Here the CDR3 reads CASSQDSGLSEKLFF. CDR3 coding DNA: TGCGCCAGCAGCCAAGATTCCGGGTTGTCTGAAAAACTGTTTTTT.

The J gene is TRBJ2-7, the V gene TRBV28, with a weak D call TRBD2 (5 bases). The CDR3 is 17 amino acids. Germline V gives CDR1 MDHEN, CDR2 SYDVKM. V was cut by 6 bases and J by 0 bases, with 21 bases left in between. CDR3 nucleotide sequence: TGTGCCAGCAGCCGAAATCACCAGCGGCTATACTCCTACGAGCAGTACTTC. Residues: CASSRNHQRLYSYEQYF.

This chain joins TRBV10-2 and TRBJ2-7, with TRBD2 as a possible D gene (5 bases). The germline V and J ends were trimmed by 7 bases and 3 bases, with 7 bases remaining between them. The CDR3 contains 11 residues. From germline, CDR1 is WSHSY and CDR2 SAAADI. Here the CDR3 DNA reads TGCGCCAGCACCGGGAACTACGAGCAGTACTTC. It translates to CASTGNYEQYF.

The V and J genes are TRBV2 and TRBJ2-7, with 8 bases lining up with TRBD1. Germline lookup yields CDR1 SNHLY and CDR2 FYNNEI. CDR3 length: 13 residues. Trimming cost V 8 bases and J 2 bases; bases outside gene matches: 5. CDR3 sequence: CASWSDRAYEQYF. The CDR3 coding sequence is TGTGCCAGCTGGTCGGACAGGGCCTACGAGCAGTACTTC.

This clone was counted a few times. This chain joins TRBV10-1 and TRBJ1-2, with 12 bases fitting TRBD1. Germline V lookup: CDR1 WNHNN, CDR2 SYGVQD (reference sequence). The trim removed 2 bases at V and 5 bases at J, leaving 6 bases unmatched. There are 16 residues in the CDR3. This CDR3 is CASSEGGTGGRYGYTF. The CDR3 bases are TGCGCCAGCAGTGAGGGGGGGACAGGGGGCCGTTATGGCTACACCTTC.

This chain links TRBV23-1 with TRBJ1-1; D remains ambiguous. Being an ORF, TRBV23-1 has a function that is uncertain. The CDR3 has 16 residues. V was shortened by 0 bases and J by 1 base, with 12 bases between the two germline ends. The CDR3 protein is CASSQSEGATNTEAFF. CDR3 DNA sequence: TGCGCCAGCAGTCAATCGGAGGGAGCGACGAACACTGAAGCTTTCTTT.

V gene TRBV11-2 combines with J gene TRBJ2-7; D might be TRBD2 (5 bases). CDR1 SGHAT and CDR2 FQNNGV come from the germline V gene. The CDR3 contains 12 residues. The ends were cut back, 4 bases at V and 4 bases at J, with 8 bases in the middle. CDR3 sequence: CASSSLGYEQYF. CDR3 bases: TGTGCCAGCAGCTCACTAGGTTACGAGCAGTACTTC.

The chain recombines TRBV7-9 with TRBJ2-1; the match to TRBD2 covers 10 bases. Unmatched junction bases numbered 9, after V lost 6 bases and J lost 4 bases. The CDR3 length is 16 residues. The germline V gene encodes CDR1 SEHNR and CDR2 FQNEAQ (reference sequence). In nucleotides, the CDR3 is TGTGCCAGCAGTGCCCCTACTAGCGGGGAATACAATGAGCAGTTCTTC. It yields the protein CASSAPTSGEYNEQFF. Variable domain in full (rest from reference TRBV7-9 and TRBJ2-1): DTGVSQNPRHKITKRGQNVTFRCDPISEHNRLYWYRQTLGQGPEFLTYFQNEAQLEKSRLLSDRFSAERPKGSFSTLEIQRTEQGDSAMYLCASSAPTSGEYNEQFFGPGTRLTVL.

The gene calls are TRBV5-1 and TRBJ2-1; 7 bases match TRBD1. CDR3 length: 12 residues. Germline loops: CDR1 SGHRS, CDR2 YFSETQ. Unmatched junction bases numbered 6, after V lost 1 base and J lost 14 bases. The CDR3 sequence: CASSLTGVGEFF. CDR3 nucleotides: TGCGCCAGCAGCTTGACAGGGGTGGGGGAGTTCTTC.

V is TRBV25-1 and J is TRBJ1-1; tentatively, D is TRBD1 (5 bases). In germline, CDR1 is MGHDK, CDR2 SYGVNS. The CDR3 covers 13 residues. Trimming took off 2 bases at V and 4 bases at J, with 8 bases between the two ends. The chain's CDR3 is CASSERGGTEAFF. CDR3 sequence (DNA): TGTGCCAGCAGTGAACGGGGGGGCACTGAAGCTTTCTTT.

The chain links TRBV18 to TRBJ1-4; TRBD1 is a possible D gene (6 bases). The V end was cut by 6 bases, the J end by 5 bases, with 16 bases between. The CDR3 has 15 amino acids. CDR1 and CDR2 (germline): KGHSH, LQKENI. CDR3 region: CASSPIQGANEKLFF. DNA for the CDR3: TGTGCCAGCTCCCCAATACAGGGCGCAAATGAAAAACTGTTTTTT.

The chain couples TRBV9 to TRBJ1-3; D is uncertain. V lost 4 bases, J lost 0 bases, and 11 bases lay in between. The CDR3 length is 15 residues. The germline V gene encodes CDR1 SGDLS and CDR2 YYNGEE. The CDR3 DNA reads TGTGCCAGCAGCCCCAAAATTAGCTCTGGAAACACCATATATTTT. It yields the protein CASSPKISSGNTIYF.

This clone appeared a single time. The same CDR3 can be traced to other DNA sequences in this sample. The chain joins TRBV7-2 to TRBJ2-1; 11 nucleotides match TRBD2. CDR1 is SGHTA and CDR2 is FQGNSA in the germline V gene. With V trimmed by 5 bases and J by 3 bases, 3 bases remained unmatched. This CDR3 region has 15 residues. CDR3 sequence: CASSRTSGGYNEQFF. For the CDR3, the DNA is TGTGCCAGCAGCAGAACTAGCGGGGGCTACAATGAGCAGTTCTTC.

The CDR3: CASSVGVGNRVDTQYF. The CDR3 DNA follows: TGTGCCAGCAGCGTAGGGGTAGGAAACAGGGTCGATACGCAGTATTTT. The chain combines TRBV9 with TRBJ2-3; TRBD1 is a possible D gene (6 bases). There are 16 residues in the CDR3. CDR1 and CDR2 (germline): SGDLS, YYNGEE. Trimming removed 0 bases at V and 6 bases at J, with 17 bases between.

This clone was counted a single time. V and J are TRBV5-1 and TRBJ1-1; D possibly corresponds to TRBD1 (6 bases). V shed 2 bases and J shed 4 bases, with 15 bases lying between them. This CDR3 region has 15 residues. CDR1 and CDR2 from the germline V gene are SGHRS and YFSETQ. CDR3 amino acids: CASSLTGRVGTEAFF. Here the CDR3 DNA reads TGCGCCAGCAGCTTAACAGGGCGGGTGGGCACTGAAGCTTTCTTT. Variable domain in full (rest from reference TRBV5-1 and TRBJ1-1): KAGVTQTPRYLIKTRGQQVTLSCSPISGHRSVSWYQQTPGQGLQFLFEYFSETQRNKGNFPGRFSGRQFSNSRSEMNVSTLELGDSALYLCASSLTGRVGTEAFFGQGTRLTVV.

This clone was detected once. Here the CDR3 DNA reads TGTGCCAGCAGTACGGACAGGAGCTATAATTCACCCCTCCACTTT. Encoded protein: CASSTDRSYNSPLHF. The rearrangement joins TRBV2 to TRBJ1-6, with 7 bases fitting TRBD1. Germline loops: CDR1 SNHLY, CDR2 FYNNEI. This CDR3 spans 15 amino acids. Germline trimming cut 5 bases from V and 3 bases from J; bases unmatched to any gene: 4. Using reference TRBV2 and TRBJ1-6 for the parts outside the CDR3, the full variable domain is EPEVTQTPSHQVTQMGQEVILRCVPISNHLYFYWYRQILGQKVEFLVSFYNNEISEKSEIFDDQFSVERPDGSNFTLKIRSTKLEDSAMYFCASSTDRSYNSPLHFGNGTRLTVT.

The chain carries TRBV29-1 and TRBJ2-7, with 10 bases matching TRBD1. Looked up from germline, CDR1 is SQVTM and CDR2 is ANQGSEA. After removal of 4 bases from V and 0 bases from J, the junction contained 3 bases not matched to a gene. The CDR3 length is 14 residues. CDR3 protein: CSVGGTGVSYEQYF. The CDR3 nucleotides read TGCAGCGTTGGTGGGACAGGGGTCTCCTACGAGCAGTACTTC.

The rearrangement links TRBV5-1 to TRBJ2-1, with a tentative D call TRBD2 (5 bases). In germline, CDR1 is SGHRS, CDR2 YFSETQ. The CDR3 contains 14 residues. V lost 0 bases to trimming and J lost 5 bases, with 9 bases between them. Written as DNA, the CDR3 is TGCGCCAGCAGCTTGGGGGGAGCCGACAATGAGCAGTTCTTC. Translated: CASSLGGADNEQFF.

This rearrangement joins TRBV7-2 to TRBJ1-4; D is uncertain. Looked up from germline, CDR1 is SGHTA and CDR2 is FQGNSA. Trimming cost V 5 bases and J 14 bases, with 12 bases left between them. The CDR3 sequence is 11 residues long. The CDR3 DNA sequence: TGTGCCAGCAGCCCCGGCCGGCGGCTGTTTTTT. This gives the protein CASSPGRRLFF.

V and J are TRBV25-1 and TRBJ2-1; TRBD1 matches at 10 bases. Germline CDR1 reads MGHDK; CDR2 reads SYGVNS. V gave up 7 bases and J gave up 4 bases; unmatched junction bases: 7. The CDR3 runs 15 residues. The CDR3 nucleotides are TGTGCCAGCACCGAAGGACAGGGGGGGTACAATGAGCAGTTCTTC. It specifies CASTEGQGGYNEQFF.

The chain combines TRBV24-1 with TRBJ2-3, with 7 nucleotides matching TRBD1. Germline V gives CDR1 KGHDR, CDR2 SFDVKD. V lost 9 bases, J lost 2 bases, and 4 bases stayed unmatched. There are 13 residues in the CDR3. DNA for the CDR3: TGTGCCACCGGGGACAGTGACACAGATACGCAGTATTTT. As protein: CATGDSDTDTQYF.

CDR3 DNA: TGTGCCAGCAGCTTGGTAGCTCCGAGATATGGGGGCGCAAACACTGAAGCTTTCTTT. As protein: CASSLVAPRYGGANTEAFF. This chain connects TRBV7-2 to TRBJ1-1; D is possibly TRBD1 (6 bases). Germline values: CDR1 SGHTA, CDR2 FQGNSA. The germline V and J ends were trimmed by 3 bases and 2 bases, with 25 bases remaining between them. The CDR3 sequence is 19 residues long.

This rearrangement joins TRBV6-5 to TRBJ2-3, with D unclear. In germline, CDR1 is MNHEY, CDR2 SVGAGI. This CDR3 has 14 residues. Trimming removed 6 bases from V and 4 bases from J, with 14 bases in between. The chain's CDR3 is CASRPPGVPDTQYF. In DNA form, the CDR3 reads TGTGCCAGCAGACCCCCCGGTGTGCCAGATACGCAGTATTTT.